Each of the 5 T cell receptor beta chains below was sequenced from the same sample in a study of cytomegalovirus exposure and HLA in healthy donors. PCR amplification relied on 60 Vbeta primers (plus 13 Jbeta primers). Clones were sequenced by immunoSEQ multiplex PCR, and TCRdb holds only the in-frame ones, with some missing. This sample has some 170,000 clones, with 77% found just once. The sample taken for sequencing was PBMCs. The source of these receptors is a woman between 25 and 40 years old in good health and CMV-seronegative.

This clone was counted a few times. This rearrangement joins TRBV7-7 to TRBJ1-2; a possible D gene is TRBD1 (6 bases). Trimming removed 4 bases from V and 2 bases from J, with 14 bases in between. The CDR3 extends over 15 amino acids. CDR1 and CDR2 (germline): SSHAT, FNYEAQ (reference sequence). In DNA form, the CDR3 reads TGTGCCAGCAGCTCTCGCACAGGGTTGAACTATGGCTACACCTTC. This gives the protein CASSSRTGLNYGYTF. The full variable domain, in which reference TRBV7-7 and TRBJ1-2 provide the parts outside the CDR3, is GAGVSQSPRYKVTKRGQDVTLRCDPISSHATLYWYQQALGQGPEFLTYFNYEAQPDKSGLPSDRFSAERPEGSISTLTIQRTEQRDSAMYRCASSSRTGLNYGYTFGSGTRLTVV.

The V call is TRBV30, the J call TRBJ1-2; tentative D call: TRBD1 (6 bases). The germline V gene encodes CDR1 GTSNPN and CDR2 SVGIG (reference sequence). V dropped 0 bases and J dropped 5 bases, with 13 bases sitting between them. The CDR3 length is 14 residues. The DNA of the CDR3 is TGTGCCTGGAGTGTACCGGGACATTATTATGGCTACACCTTC. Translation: CAWSVPGHYYGYTF.

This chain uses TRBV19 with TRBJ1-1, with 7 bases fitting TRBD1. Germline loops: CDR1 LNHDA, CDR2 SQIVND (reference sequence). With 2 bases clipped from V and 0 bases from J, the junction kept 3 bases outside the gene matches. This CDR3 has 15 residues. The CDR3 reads CASSITGDMNTEAFF. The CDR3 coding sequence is TGTGCCAGTAGTATAACAGGGGACATGAACACTGAAGCTTTCTTT.

CDR3 amino acids: CASSWEVVSNTGELFF. CDR3 coding DNA: TGTGCCAGCAGCTGGGAGGTTGTGTCAAACACCGGGGAGCTGTTTTTT. The rearrangement links TRBV9 to TRBJ2-2; D may be TRBD2 (6 bases). The length of the CDR3 is 16 residues. V was clipped by 4 bases and J by 2 bases, with 15 bases between them. The germline V gene encodes CDR1 SGDLS and CDR2 YYNGEE.

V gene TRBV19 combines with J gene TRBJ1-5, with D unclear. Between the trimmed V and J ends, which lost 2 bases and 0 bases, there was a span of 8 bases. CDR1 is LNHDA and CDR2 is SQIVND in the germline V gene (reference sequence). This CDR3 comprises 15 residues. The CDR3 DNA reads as TGTGCCAGTAGTATACGAGGGTATAGCAATCAGCCCCAGCATTTT. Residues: CASSIRGYSNQPQHF.